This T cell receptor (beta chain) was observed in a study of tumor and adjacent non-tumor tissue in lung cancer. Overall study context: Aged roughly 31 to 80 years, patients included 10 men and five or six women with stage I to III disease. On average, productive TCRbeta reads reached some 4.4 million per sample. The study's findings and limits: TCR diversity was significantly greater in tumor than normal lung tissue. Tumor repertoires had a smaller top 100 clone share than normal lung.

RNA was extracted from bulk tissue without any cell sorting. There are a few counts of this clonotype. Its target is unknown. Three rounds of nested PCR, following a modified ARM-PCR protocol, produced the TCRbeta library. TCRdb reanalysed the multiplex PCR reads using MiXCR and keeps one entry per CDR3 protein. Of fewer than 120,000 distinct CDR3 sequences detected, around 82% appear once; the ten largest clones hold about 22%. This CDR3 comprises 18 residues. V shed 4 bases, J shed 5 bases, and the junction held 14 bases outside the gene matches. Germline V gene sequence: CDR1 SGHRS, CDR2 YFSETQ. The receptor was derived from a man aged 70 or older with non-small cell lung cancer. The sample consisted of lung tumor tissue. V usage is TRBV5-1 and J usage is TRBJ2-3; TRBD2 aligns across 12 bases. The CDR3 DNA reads TGCGCCAGCAGCCTACCGGGGCTAGCGGGAGGGCCAGGAGATACGCAGTATTTT. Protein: CASSLPGLAGGPGDTQYF.